Shown below are 22 T cell receptor beta chains from a single sample sequenced in a study of T cells expressing NK-cell markers. TCRdb reprocessed the 5' RACE reads and stores each CDR3 protein as one record, lacking DNA. Recorded for this sample: about 380,000 distinct CDR3 sequences. The sequencing input was blood T cells: a sorted CD56 or NKG2C T cell subset, CD4+ or CD8+ T cells, or bulk PBMC T cells (not recorded which). The receptors stem from a man aged 18 to 69 in good health.

The chain is built from TRBV2 and TRBJ1-2. Looked up from germline, CDR1 is SNHLY and CDR2 is FYNNEI. The CDR3 covers 12 residues. The CDR3 reads CASSELGYGYTF.

The J gene is TRBJ1-1, the V gene TRBV10-1; the TCRdb D gene call, TRBD1, has no DNA to confirm it. Germline lookup yields CDR1 WNHNN and CDR2 SYGVQD (reference sequence). The CDR3 has 14 residues. CDR3 in amino acids: CASGQGHSNTEAFF.

The rearrangement uses TRBV5-4 and TRBJ1-2. The CDR3 extends over 12 amino acids. Germline V gene data show CDR1 as SGHNT and CDR2 as YYREEE (reference sequence). CDR3 loop: CASSKGSYGYTF.

The V and J genes are TRBV5-4 and TRBJ2-5. The CDR3 sequence is 14 residues long. Germline CDR1 is SGHNT and CDR2 is YYREEE (reference sequence). The CDR3 reads CASSIGYSVETQYF.

The genes are TRBV6-5 and TRBJ1-5. Germline V lookup: CDR1 MNHEY, CDR2 SVGAGI. The CDR3 sequence is 16 residues long. CDR3: CASSSDRGPSGQPQHF.

This chain uses TRBV6-5 with TRBJ1-4. Germline assignment: CDR1 MNHEY and CDR2 SVGAGI. The CDR3 has 15 amino acids. CDR3 loop: CASSYSQITNEKLFF.

The chain joins TRBV2 to TRBJ1-1; as DNA is missing, the TRBD1 call by TCRdb cannot be tested. Germline-derived CDR1 and CDR2 are SNHLY and FYNNEI. This CDR3 has 13 amino acids. The CDR3 sequence is CASSGGQGRTAFF.

The V gene is TRBV5-1, the J gene TRBJ2-5; lacking DNA, the TRBD1 call made by TCRdb goes unchecked. CDR3 size: 14 residues. Germline CDR1 SGHRS, CDR2 YFSETQ. This CDR3 is CASSPRTGGETQYF.

The chain uses TRBV28 and TRBJ2-2; TCRdb picks TRBD1, but there is no DNA to check that call. CDR3 length: 12 amino acids. CDR1 is MDHEN and CDR2 is SYDVKM in the germline V gene. CDR3 amino acids: CASRVPPGELFF.

Here the CDR3 reads CATGSRGAGFSYEQYF. The genes are TRBV2 and TRBJ2-7; TCRdb's assignment of TRBD1 cannot be checked, as there is no DNA. Germline V gives CDR1 SNHLY, CDR2 FYNNEI. The CDR3 totals 16 residues.

This chain's CDR3 is CASRRLGNTEAFF. The V gene is TRBV27, the J gene TRBJ1-1. This CDR3 is built from 13 residues. Germline V CDR1 and CDR2: MNHEY, SMNVEV (reference sequence).

V is TRBV10-3 and J is TRBJ1-4. The CDR3 consists of 14 residues. CDR1 and CDR2 (germline): ENHRY, SYGVKD. This CDR3 reads CAISEGPTNEKLFF.

This rearrangement joins TRBV2 to TRBJ2-7; TCRdb's D gene call, TRBD1, goes unchecked for lack of DNA. From germline, CDR1 is SNHLY and CDR2 FYNNEI. CDR3 length: 14 residues. The CDR3 spells CASSSGQSAYEQYF.

The CDR3 region is CASSSRGTSGNTIYF. V is TRBV12-3 or TRBV12-4 and J is TRBJ1-3. The length of the CDR3 is 15 residues.

J is TRBJ2-1 and V is TRBV3-1; TCRdb picks TRBD2, but there is no DNA to check that call. The CDR3 is 15 residues long. Germline CDR1 and CDR2: LGHDT and YNNKEL (reference sequence). CDR3 sequence reads: CASSQGLLAGSEQFF.

The rearrangement links TRBV7-2 to TRBJ2-5; the TCRdb call, TRBD1, lacks DNA for checking. The CDR3 runs to 12 residues. CDR1 is SGHTA, CDR2 FQGNSA, per germline. This CDR3 reads CASSDPTGAQYF.

This chain links TRBV2 with TRBJ1-6; lacking DNA, the TRBD1 call made by TCRdb goes unchecked. CDR1 SNHLY and CDR2 FYNNEI come from the germline V gene. CDR3 size: 13 residues. The CDR3 protein is CASVGTGNSPLHF. Full variable domain (rest looked up from reference TRBV2 and TRBJ1-6): EPEVTQTPSHQVTQMGQEVILRCVPISNHLYFYWYRQILGQKVEFLVSFYNNEISEKSEIFDDQFSVERPDGSNFTLKIRSTKLEDSAMYFCASVGTGNSPLHFGNGTRLTVT.

V is TRBV6-1 and J is TRBJ2-3; TCRdb returns TRBD1, unconfirmable since there is no DNA. Germline V gene lookup returns CDR1 MNHNS and CDR2 SASEGT. CDR3 length: 14 residues. The CDR3 is CASTGQGARDTQYF.

This chain links TRBV11-2 with TRBJ2-3; there is no DNA to check the TCRdb D call of TRBD2. The CDR3 has 16 amino acids. Per germline, CDR1 SGHAT and CDR2 FQNNGV. CDR3 residues: CASSFTSGTVRHTQYF. The full variable domain, rest sourced from reference TRBV11-2 and TRBJ2-3, is EAGVAQSPRYKIIEKRQSVAFWCNPISGHATLYWYQQILGQGPKLLIQFQNNGVVDDSQLPKDRFSAERLKGVDSTLKIQPAKLEDSAVYLCASSFTSGTVRHTQYFGPGTRLTVL.

The chain links TRBV6-1 to TRBJ2-7; TCRdb's assignment of TRBD1 cannot be checked, as there is no DNA. The CDR3 runs 14 residues. CDR1 is MNHNS and CDR2 is SASEGT in the germline V gene. The CDR3 reads CASSGGTILYEQYF.

The chain joins TRBV25-1 to TRBJ2-7; TCRdb's D call, TRBD1, is unchecked because there is no DNA. CDR3 size: 15 residues. The germline V gene encodes CDR1 MGHDK and CDR2 SYGVNS. The CDR3 loop is CASSEFVGKEGAQYF.

The chain combines TRBV3-1 with TRBJ2-3; without DNA, the TCRdb call of TRBD1 cannot be checked. The CDR3 is 16 residues long. Germline V gene sequence: CDR1 LGHDT, CDR2 YNNKEL (reference sequence). The CDR3 spells CASSQGGARVRDTQYF.